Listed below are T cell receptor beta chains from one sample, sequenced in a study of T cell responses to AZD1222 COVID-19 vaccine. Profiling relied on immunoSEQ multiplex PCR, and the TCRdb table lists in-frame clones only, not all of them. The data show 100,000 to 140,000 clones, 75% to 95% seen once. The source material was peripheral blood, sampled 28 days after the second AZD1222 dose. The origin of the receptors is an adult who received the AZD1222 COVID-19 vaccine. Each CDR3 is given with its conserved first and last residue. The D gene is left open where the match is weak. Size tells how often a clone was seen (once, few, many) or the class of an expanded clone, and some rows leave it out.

TGTGCCAGCATCGGGGCCCTCTACGAGCAGTACTTC	CASIGALYEQYF	NA	TRBJ2-7	NA	TRBV6-5
TGCGCCAGCAGCCAAGAGGTGACGGCGGGGTTCACAGATACGCAGTATTTT	CASSQEVTAGFTDTQYF	NA	TRBJ2-3	NA	TRBV4-3
TGCGCCAGCAGCAGAGACAGGGTGGCCAAAAACATTCAGTACTTC	CASSRDRVAKNIQYF	TRBD1	TRBJ2-4	once	TRBV5-1
TGTGCCACCACTCAGGGAGGGGGCGTCTACGAGCAGTACTTC	CATTQGGGVYEQYF	NA	TRBJ2-7	NA	TRBV3-1/TRBV3-2
TGCGCCAGCAGCGTGGAAAGGGGAAACCACCTAGCGTACAATGAGCAGTTCTTC	CASSVERGNHLAYNEQFF	NA	TRBJ2-1	NA	TRBV5-1
TGCGCCAGCAGCCGAGAAGGGAACAATGAGCAGTTCTTC	CASSREGNNEQFF	NA	TRBJ2-1	NA	TRBV4-3
TGTGCCAGCAGCTTAAAACAGGGCGACTATGGCTACACCTTC	CASSLKQGDYGYTF	NA	TRBJ1-2	NA	TRBV7-9
TGTGCCAGTAGTGCAGGGACAGGGCCATACGAGCAGTACTTC	CASSAGTGPYEQYF	TRBD1	TRBJ2-7	once	TRBV19
TGTGCCAGCAGTACCCAGCGGGGGGATTACAATGAGCAGTTCTTC	CASSTQRGDYNEQFF	TRBD2	TRBJ2-1	NA	TRBV28
TGTGCCAGCGCCTTCCGGGACAGGACCAATCAGCCCCAGCATTTT	CASAFRDRTNQPQHF	TRBD1	TRBJ1-5	NA	TRBV2
TGCGCCAGCAAAACCGACAGATACCGAAGCACAGATACGCAGTATTTT	CASKTDRYRSTDTQYF	NA	TRBJ2-3	NA	TRBV10-2
TGTGCCAGCAGCTCTGACAGGGTCCCGAACACTGAAGCTTTCTTT	CASSSDRVPNTEAFF	TRBD1	TRBJ1-1	NA	TRBV7-8
TGCGCCAGCAGCCAAGCCCGATCCTCAGATACGCAGTATTTT	CASSQARSSDTQYF	NA	TRBJ2-3	NA	TRBV4-3
TGCGCCAGCATAGGGACTAGACCGAACACCGGGGAGCTGTTTTTT	CASIGTRPNTGELFF	TRBD2	TRBJ2-2	NA	TRBV10-2
TGTGCCAGCAGCGTTGGACAGAGTGCAGATACGCAGTATTTT	CASSVGQSADTQYF	NA	TRBJ2-3	NA	TRBV11-2
TGTGCCACCAGCTTTGGACGGGAATCCAATCAGCCCCAGCATTTT	CATSFGRESNQPQHF	NA	TRBJ1-5	once	TRBV15
TGTGCCAGCTCACTCCGGGGGGGGGCGTTAAGTCAGCCCCAGCATTTT	CASSLRGGALSQPQHF	NA	TRBJ1-5	NA	TRBV18